This T cell receptor beta chain derives from a study of technical replicates of blood from a few donors. Clones were read by immunoSEQ multiplex PCR, and TCRdb kept only the in-frame ones, dropping some. The profile covers approximately 100,000 clones, with approximately 96% appearing a single time and less than 0.25% taken by the ten largest. Germline-derived CDR1 and CDR2 are SGDLS and YYNGEE. The CDR3 has 16 amino acids. The V segment lost 4 bases and the J segment 2 bases; nucleotides outside the gene matches: 9. The TCR sequence derives from a human donor in good health. The chain has TRBV9 and TRBJ2-3; 8 bases match TRBD1. The specimen was T cells isolated from PBMCs. The CDR3 loop is CASSPRDRFFTDTQYF. The CDR3, as DNA: TGTGCCAGCAGCCCCCGGGACAGGTTTTTCACAGATACGCAGTATTTT.